A single sample gave rise to the 28 T cell receptor beta chains below, sequenced in a study of CD8 T cells in Susac syndrome. Random hexamers served to reverse transcribe about 0.45 to 1 ug RNA. From the immunoSEQ multiplex PCR reads, TCRdb called clonotypes with MiXCR, one entry per CDR3 protein. Of 70,000 to 100,000 distinct CDR3 sequences listed, 85% to 95% were seen once; the top ten hold less than 0.35%. Input material: CD8+ T cells from PBMCs. The receptors here all came from a human donor in good health.

The chain joins TRBV12-3 or TRBV12-4 to TRBJ1-5; D unclear. V was clipped by 3 bases and J by 13 bases, with 13 bases between them. The CDR3 spans 12 residues. The CDR3 DNA reads as TGTGCCAGCAGTTTGGCGGAGAGACCTCAGCATTTT. This sequence encodes CASSLAERPQHF.

The CDR3 DNA reads as TGTGCCAGCGTCCCCTCGGGACTAGCGGGAGAGACCCAGTACTTC. Translating it yields CASVPSGLAGETQYF. The rearrangement uses TRBV3-1 and TRBJ2-5; 12 positions match TRBD2. The CDR3 loop spans 15 amino acids. CDR1 is LGHDT and CDR2 is YNNKEL in the germline V gene (reference sequence). V dropped 8 bases and J dropped 4; count of bases not matched to a gene: 8.

The rearrangement joins TRBV4-1 to TRBJ2-2, with TRBD2 as a possible D gene (5 bases). Per germline, CDR1 MGHRA and CDR2 YSYEKL. The CDR3 length is 15 residues. The ends were cut back, 6 bases at V and 5 bases at J, with 16 bases in the middle. Here the CDR3 reads CASRRGEGLTGELFF. In DNA, the CDR3 is TGCGCCAGCAGGCGAGGAGAGGGTCTGACCGGGGAGCTGTTTTTT.

This chain connects TRBV6-1 to TRBJ1-1, with D possibly matching TRBD1 (5 bases). V dropped 3 bases and J dropped 6 bases, with 11 bases sitting between them. This CDR3 region has 13 residues. Germline V CDR1 and CDR2: MNHNS, SASEGT. The CDR3 DNA sequence: TGTGCCAGCAGTGACTTGATGGGACCTGAAGCTTTCTTT. It translates to CASSDLMGPEAFF.

This chain's CDR3 is CAISEPDTYEQYF. The DNA of the CDR3 is TGTGCCATCAGTGAGCCCGACACGTACGAGCAGTACTTC. The chain is built from TRBV10-3 and TRBJ2-7; D is unclear. CDR3 length: 13 amino acids. Germline V gene lookup returns CDR1 ENHRY and CDR2 SYGVKD. The V end lost 2 bases, the J end lost 4 bases, and 9 bases lay between the germline ends.

This clonotype was picked up one time. CDR3 nucleotides: TGCAGTGCTAGAGATTTGGCAGACACCGGGGAGCTGTTTTTT. Its translation is CSARDLADTGELFF. The chain is built from TRBV20-1 and TRBJ2-2; D is unclear. CDR1 DFQATT and CDR2 SNEGSKA come from the germline V gene (reference sequence). The CDR3 has 14 residues. Between the trimmed V and J ends, which lost 0 bases and 3 bases, there was a span of 8 bases.

This chain joins TRBV7-3 and TRBJ2-3, with no clear D. Trimming took off 2 bases at V and 5 bases at J, with 11 bases between the two ends. The CDR3 runs to 14 residues. CDR1 SGHTA and CDR2 FQGTGA come from the germline V gene. CDR3 DNA: TGTGCCAGCAGCTTATCGTTGAAACAAGATACGCAGTATTTT. Protein sequence: CASSLSLKQDTQYF. Full variable domain (remainder filled in from reference TRBV7-3 and TRBJ2-3): GAGVSQTPSNKVTEKGKYVELRCDPISGHTALYWYRQSLGQGPEFLIYFQGTGAADDSGLPNDRFFAVRPEGSVSTLKIQRTERGDSAVYLCASSLSLKQDTQYFGPGTRLTVL.

V gene TRBV5-1 combines with J gene TRBJ2-3; D might be TRBD2 (6 bases). The V end lost 4 bases, the J end lost 0 bases, and 12 bases lay between the germline ends. CDR1 SGHRS and CDR2 YFSETQ come from the germline V gene. There are 15 residues in the CDR3. The CDR3 sequence: CASSPGTSSTDTQYF. Written as DNA, the CDR3 is TGCGCCAGCAGCCCTGGGACTTCTAGCACAGATACGCAGTATTTT.

The V and J genes are TRBV20-1 and TRBJ2-3; D uncertain. The CDR3 sequence is 14 residues long. The V gene lost 1 base and the J gene lost 1 base, with 9 bases spanning the gap. Germline CDR1 reads DFQATT; CDR2 reads SNEGSKA (reference sequence). The CDR3 spells CSARAALGTDTQYF. The DNA of the CDR3 is TGCAGTGCTAGAGCAGCCTTGGGCACAGATACGCAGTATTTT.

The chain links TRBV9 to TRBJ2-3; 13 bases fit TRBD2. The trim removed 3 bases at V and 2 bases at J, leaving 6 bases unmatched. The CDR3 has 17 residues. Germline V CDR1 and CDR2: SGDLS, YYNGEE. The CDR3 sequence is CASSAMGLAGNTDTQYF. CDR3 nucleotide sequence: TGTGCCAGCAGCGCAATGGGACTAGCGGGGAACACAGATACGCAGTATTTT.

The chain carries TRBV11-2 and TRBJ1-4, with D tentatively TRBD1 (5 bases). V was cut by 5 bases and J by 0 bases, with 10 bases left in between. The CDR3 spans 15 residues. The germline V gene has CDR1 SGHAT and CDR2 FQNNGV. Here the CDR3 DNA reads TGTGCCAGCAGCCGGGGGACGGCAACTAATGAAAAACTGTTTTTT. Translated, it gives CASSRGTATNEKLFF.

V and J are TRBV29-1 and TRBJ2-1, with D perhaps given as TRBD1 or TRBD2 (5 bases each). Germline V gives CDR1 SQVTM, CDR2 ANQGSEA. V was shortened by 2 bases and J by 2 bases, with 13 bases between the two germline ends. The CDR3 extends over 15 amino acids. The CDR3 nucleotides are TGCAGCGTTGAAAAGGGCCGGGGCACCTACAATGAGCAGTTCTTC. This sequence encodes CSVEKGRGTYNEQFF.

The rearrangement joins TRBV4-1 to TRBJ1-2; D perhaps matches TRBD1 (6 bases). With 1 base removed from V and 2 bases from J, the gap between germline ends came to 14 bases. This CDR3 is 16 amino acids long. Per the germline V gene, CDR1 is MGHRA and CDR2 is YSYEKL. The CDR3 sequence: CASSQAPGTSNYGYTF. The DNA for the CDR3 is TGCGCCAGCAGCCAAGCTCCCGGGACATCAAACTATGGCTACACCTTC.

This chain uses TRBV6-5 with TRBJ2-3, with a tentative D call TRBD2 (6 bases). CDR3 size: 14 residues. Trimming removed 2 bases from V and 4 bases from J, with 10 bases in between. The germline gives CDR1 MNHEY, CDR2 SVGAGI. The CDR3 DNA reads as TGTGCCAGCAGTTACGCGGGACGGGCAGATACGCAGTATTTT. Protein product: CASSYAGRADTQYF.

The count of this clonotype is one. The chain has TRBV6-4 and TRBJ2-2, with D tentatively TRBD2 (6 bases). V was clipped by 6 bases and J by 5 bases, with 16 bases between them. Germline CDR1 MRHNA, CDR2 SNTAGT. The CDR3 sequence is 15 residues long. CDR3 loop: CASSHSGGGTGELFF. The CDR3 nucleotides are TGTGCCAGCAGCCATAGCGGAGGCGGGACCGGGGAGCTGTTTTTT.

This clonotype came up once. V usage is TRBV7-6 and J usage is TRBJ2-1; unclear D gene. The CDR3 loop spans 13 amino acids. Between the trimmed V and J ends, which lost 1 base and 8 bases, there was a span of 9 bases. Germline V gives CDR1 SGHVS, CDR2 FNYEAQ. The CDR3 loop is CASSLEWGDEQFF. The CDR3 bases are TGTGCCAGCAGCTTAGAATGGGGTGATGAGCAGTTCTTC.

The genes are TRBV7-9 and TRBJ2-6, with D uncertain. The CDR3 totals 15 residues. The ends were cut back, 5 bases at V and 2 bases at J, with 10 bases in the middle. Germline V gives CDR1 SEHNR, CDR2 FQNEAQ (reference sequence). The CDR3 here is CASSPGQTGANVLTF. The CDR3 nucleotides read TGTGCCAGCAGCCCTGGCCAAACTGGGGCCAACGTCCTGACTTTC.

The CDR3 region has the DNA TGTGCCAGCAGCCATAGCCGATCCTCCTACAATGAGCAGTTCTTC. Residues: CASSHSRSSYNEQFF. The chain links TRBV7-2 to TRBJ2-1; D is ambiguous. The CDR3 has 15 amino acids. CDR1 SGHTA and CDR2 FQGNSA come from the germline V gene. The ends were cut back, 5 bases at V and 0 bases at J, with 11 bases in the middle.

The chain recombines TRBV27 with TRBJ2-5; possible D gene TRBD2, 5 bases. This CDR3 has 13 residues. The germline V gene has CDR1 MNHEY and CDR2 SMNVEV (reference sequence). V lost 1 base to trimming and J lost 5 bases, with 8 bases between them. The CDR3 nucleotides read TGTGCCAGCAGTTTATTTAGAGGGGAGACCCAGTACTTC. This encodes CASSLFRGETQYF.

The chain uses TRBV5-8 and TRBJ2-7; no clear D gene. Germline assignment: CDR1 SGHTS and CDR2 YDEGEE. The CDR3 loop spans 11 amino acids. Trimming shortened V by 2 bases and J by 4 bases, and 4 bases separated the two germline ends. The CDR3 here is CASSFHYEQYF. In DNA form, the CDR3 reads TGTGCCAGCAGCTTCCATTACGAGCAGTACTTC.

The gene calls are TRBV15 and TRBJ1-2; the D gene is possibly TRBD1 (5 bases). The germline gives CDR1 LNHNV, CDR2 YYDKDF (reference sequence). Trimming took 2 bases from V and 4 from J, leaving 14 bases between them. There are 15 residues in the CDR3. The CDR3 here is CATSRSAGTGYGYTF. DNA for the CDR3: TGTGCCACCAGCAGATCCGCCGGGACTGGCTATGGCTACACCTTC.

The rearrangement links TRBV9 to TRBJ1-1; possible D gene TRBD1, 5 bases. Trimming pared 0 bases from V and 1 base from J, leaving 19 bases between. Germline V lookup: CDR1 SGDLS, CDR2 YYNGEE. CDR3 length equals 18 residues. The CDR3 DNA sequence: TGTGCCAGCAGCGTAGGGTTAAGGGGTGGGCCGACGAACACTGAAGCTTTCTTT. It yields the protein CASSVGLRGGPTNTEAFF.

The rearrangement links TRBV24-1 to TRBJ2-3; D is unclear. Germline CDR1 is KGHDR and CDR2 is SFDVKD. The CDR3 consists of 12 residues. Between the trimmed V and J ends, which lost 4 bases and 3 bases, there was a span of 4 bases. The CDR3 DNA reads TGTGCCACCAGTGAGGGAACAGATACGCAGTATTTT. As protein: CATSEGTDTQYF.

This sequence joins TRBV7-9 and TRBJ2-4; D possibly matches TRBD1 or TRBD2 (6 bases each). Deletions cut 0 bases from V and 8 bases from J, with 11 bases between. Germline CDR1 and CDR2: SEHNR and FQNEAQ (reference sequence). The CDR3 runs 14 residues. The CDR3, as DNA: TGTGCCAGCAGCTTAGCGACGGGGGCGGACATTCAGTACTTC. Translated: CASSLATGADIQYF.

This chain uses TRBV25-1 with TRBJ2-2; 7 bases agree with TRBD2. The V gene end was trimmed by 3 bases and the J gene end by 2 bases; junction bases not matched to a gene: 12. CDR3 size: 18 residues. Per the germline V gene, CDR1 is MGHDK and CDR2 is SYGVNS. Written as DNA, the CDR3 is TGTGCCAGCAGTGACCCCCGACACCGGGGGGAAAACACCGGGGAGCTGTTTTTT. Amino acid sequence: CASSDPRHRGENTGELFF.

This rearrangement joins TRBV3-1 to TRBJ1-1; D perhaps matches TRBD1 (6 bases). Germline V gene lookup returns CDR1 LGHDT and CDR2 YNNKEL (reference sequence). V was clipped by 0 bases and J by 5 bases, with 19 bases between them. This CDR3 is built from 17 residues. CDR3 residues: CASSQERQGPRLTEAFF. The CDR3 DNA sequence: TGTGCCAGCAGCCAAGAGCGGCAGGGGCCAAGGTTGACTGAAGCTTTCTTT.

The chain links TRBV7-9 to TRBJ2-1; TRBD2 might be the D (5 bases). The ends were cut back, 4 bases at V and 9 bases at J, with 10 bases in the middle. The CDR3 consists of 12 residues. The V gene's germline CDR1 is SEHNR and CDR2 FQNEAQ (reference sequence). CDR3 sequence (DNA): TGTGCCAGCAGCTCTAGCATCAGTGAGCAGTTCTTC. Translated, it gives CASSSSISEQFF.

The chain uses TRBV9 and TRBJ2-4; a weak D match, TRBD2 (6 bases). The CDR3 length is 14 residues. V lost 4 bases and J 8 bases, leaving 16 bases between the germline ends. Germline CDR1 SGDLS, CDR2 YYNGEE. The CDR3 nucleotides are TGTGCCAGCAGCCCAGAGGAGGGCCCAGACATTCAGTACTTC. This codes for CASSPEEGPDIQYF.